This entry concerns a single TCR beta chain. Its antigen remains unidentified. CDR3 length equals 15 residues. The germline V gene encodes CDR1 ENHRY and CDR2 SYGVKD. This sample was taken from a study of monozygotic twins with inflammatory bowel disease. General study points: Immunosuppressive treatment differences may have increased patient repertoire variability. Ultimately, a single strong signal or clonotype associated with IBD was not supported.

Total RNA amounting to approximately 3,500 ng went into each TCR library. The template switching step added UMIs that contained a 6-nucleotide sample barcode. TCRdb reanalyzed the 5' RACE reads, giving one entry per CDR3 protein sequence and no DNA. This table lists fewer than 400,000 distinct CDR3 sequences. The clonotype comes from a human donor with ulcerative colitis or Crohn's disease, or a healthy co-twin of an affected twin (not recorded which). The material sequenced was blood. The rearrangement links TRBV10-3 to TRBJ1-4; the D call from TCRdb, TRBD1, cannot be confirmed without DNA. The CDR3 sequence: CAISFGATGSEKLFF.